This TCR beta chain stems from a study of identical twins. This clonotype showed up just a few times. No antigen is known for it. Findings and limits, study-wide: Conclusions rested on cross-sectional statistics rather than following the same donors.

TCRdb used MiXCR to reprocess the 5' RACE reads, holding one entry per CDR3 protein. This table has fewer than 900,000 distinct CDR3 sequences, around a sixth appearing once. Germline V gene sequence: CDR1 SQVTM, CDR2 ANQGSEA. Losses at the gene ends were 4 bases for V and 1 base for J; bases not matched to a gene: 5. The CDR3 spans 17 residues. Another study also made use of these data, one on T cells expressing NK-cell markers.

Specimen: PBMCs. The TCR comes from a woman aged 18-29 years in good health. The J gene is TRBJ2-2, the V gene TRBV29-1; 14 nucleotides line up with TRBD2. Here the CDR3 DNA reads TGCAGCGTTGGAACCGGGACTAGCGGGGGGAACACCGGGGAGCTGTTTTTT. It translates to CSVGTGTSGGNTGELFF.